This T cell receptor beta chain was recovered during a study of CD8 T cells in ankylosing spondylitis. Notes on the study in general: The study identified a TCR beta motif of seven or eight highly homologous variants that appeared characteristic of ankylosing spondylitis blood. Reports say disease-linked clones showed up significantly more in matched ankylosing spondylitis synovial fluid. Disease-linked clones displayed a CD8+ phenotype and appeared relatively rarely in peripheral blood.

Details on this clonotype: Antigen specificity is unknown.

Making use of molecular barcodes, quantitative 5'-RACE generated TCR beta libraries. TCRdb re-called the 5' RACE reads with MiXCR, one entry per CDR3 protein. The sample lists approximately 440,000 distinct CDR3 sequences, over 15% occurring once. Germline CDR1 reads SEHNR; CDR2 reads FQNEAQ (reference sequence). V shed 1 base and J shed 2 bases, with 10 bases lying between them. The CDR3 loop spans 15 amino acids. The chain joins TRBV7-9 to TRBJ2-3; D is possibly TRBD1 (5 bases). The sequence was collected from a male donor with ankylosing spondylitis. The sequenced material came from blood, either unsorted or a sorted T cell fraction (not recorded which). The CDR3: CASSLGQGTTDTQYF. Here the CDR3 DNA reads TGTGCCAGCAGCTTAGGGCAGGGCACCACAGATACGCAGTATTTT.